The 12 T cell receptor beta chains below all came from one sample that was sequenced in a study of blood T cell repertoires in COVID-19. The data were produced by immunoSEQ multiplex PCR, yet TCRdb's version contains in-frame clones alone and is incomplete. The sample yields over 100,000 clones, approximately 82% seen once. The source material was peripheral blood. All receptors derive from a woman aged 60-75 years with acute or convalescent COVID-19.

In its sample, this clone was seen once. The J gene is TRBJ1-5, the V gene TRBV11-2; maybe TRBD1 (6 bases). The CDR3 covers 16 residues. V was cut by 0 bases and J by 3 bases, with 12 bases left in between. Germline lookup yields CDR1 SGHAT and CDR2 FQNNGV. For the CDR3, the DNA is TGTGCCAGCAGCTTAGACGGGGGGGGCCCCAATCAGCCCCAGCATTTT. Residues: CASSLDGGGPNQPQHF.

This chain connects TRBV12-3 or TRBV12-4 to TRBJ1-1; unclear D gene. The CDR3 runs 11 residues. V was trimmed by 3 bases and J by 6 bases, leaving 5 bases between them. In DNA form, the CDR3 reads TGTGCCAGCAGTTTTCACTCTGAAGCTTTCTTT. Encoded protein: CASSFHSEAFF.

The chain joins TRBV5-6 to TRBJ2-2, with D unresolved. In germline, CDR1 is SGHDT, CDR2 YYEEEE. This CDR3 is 13 amino acids long. The V and J ends lost 0 bases and 5 bases respectively, with 5 bases between them. The CDR3 protein is CASSLGRTGELFF. CDR3 nucleotide sequence: TGTGCCAGCAGCTTGGGGCGGACCGGGGAGCTGTTTTTT.

J is TRBJ1-5 and V is TRBV4-1; 7 bases fit TRBD1. The germline V gene encodes CDR1 MGHRA and CDR2 YSYEKL. The CDR3 is 14 residues long. V gave up 2 bases and J gave up 6 bases; unmatched junction bases: 4. CDR3 loop: CASSQPGQPQPQHF. In DNA, the CDR3 is TGCGCCAGCAGCCAACCGGGACAGCCTCAGCCCCAGCATTTT.

V and J are TRBV2 and TRBJ2-3; D might be TRBD1 (6 bases). Germline V gives CDR1 SNHLY, CDR2 FYNNEI. The ends were cut back, 9 bases at V and 0 bases at J, with 10 bases in the middle. The CDR3 has 13 residues. CDR3: CASGGSSTDTQYF. The CDR3 DNA follows: TGTGCCAGTGGGGGCAGTAGCACAGATACGCAGTATTTT.

V usage is TRBV20-1 and J usage is TRBJ1-1; D ambiguous. V was shortened by 3 bases and J by 1 base, with 6 bases between the two germline ends. In germline, CDR1 is DFQATT, CDR2 SNEGSKA (reference sequence). CDR3 size: 12 residues. The CDR3 DNA sequence: TGCAGTGCTAGTTCCGGGAACACTGAAGCTTTCTTT. The encoded protein is CSASSGNTEAFF.

Comment on this clone: Other DNA sequences in the sample encode the same CDR3. The chain links TRBV18 to TRBJ2-7, with D tentatively TRBD1 (5 bases). With 4 bases removed from V and 2 bases from J, the gap between germline ends came to 9 bases. The CDR3 contains 13 residues. Germline V lookup: CDR1 KGHSH, CDR2 LQKENI. The CDR3 DNA reads as TGTGCCAGCTCACGGCAGGGAACCTACGAGCAGTACTTC. Amino acid sequence: CASSRQGTYEQYF.

DNA for the CDR3: TGCGCCAGCAGCTTAGACACCCCGCATTACAATGAGCAGTTCTTC. This encodes CASSLDTPHYNEQFF. The genes are TRBV5-1 and TRBJ2-1; D is unclear. The CDR3 has 15 amino acids. Germline assignment: CDR1 SGHRS and CDR2 YFSETQ. V was clipped by 2 bases and J by 4 bases, with 13 bases between them.

This clone was detected once. The genes are TRBV2 and TRBJ1-6; the D gene is possibly TRBD1 (6 bases). The CDR3 totals 14 residues. In germline, CDR1 is SNHLY, CDR2 FYNNEI. Trimming removed 11 bases from V and 10 bases from J, with 21 bases in between. The CDR3 coding sequence is TGTGCCTGCCCTACGCGGGGGCAGGACTCACCCCTCCACTTT. Translated: CACPTRGQDSPLHF.

This clone was observed once. The chain has TRBV29-1 and TRBJ2-5, with D possibly matching TRBD2 (6 bases). The V and J ends lost 7 bases and 0 bases respectively, with 9 bases between them. CDR1 SQVTM and CDR2 ANQGSEA come from the germline V gene. The CDR3 is 12 amino acids. The CDR3 coding sequence is TGCAGCGGCCGGGGGTACCAAGAGACCCAGTACTTC. It translates to CSGRGYQETQYF.

The V call is TRBV5-1, the J call TRBJ1-5; possible D gene TRBD1, 6 bases. CDR1 is SGHRS and CDR2 is YFSETQ in the germline V gene. This CDR3 spans 15 amino acids. V was cut by 3 bases and J by 3 bases, with 13 bases left in between. The CDR3 sequence: CASSSGGQPNQPQHF. The CDR3 bases are TGCGCCAGCAGCTCGGGGGGGCAGCCCAATCAGCCCCAGCATTTT.

The rearrangement uses TRBV28 and TRBJ2-7, with TRBD1 identical over 10 bases. V shed 3 bases, J shed 3 bases, and the junction held 11 bases outside the gene matches. CDR1 MDHEN and CDR2 SYDVKM come from the germline V gene. The CDR3 has 17 residues. The CDR3 DNA is TGTGCCAGCAGTTTCTCCCTAGGGACAGGGGTGATCTACGAGCAGTACTTC. It codes for CASSFSLGTGVIYEQYF.